These T cell receptor beta chains were read from a single sample in a study of blood T cell repertoires in COVID-19. The table came from immunoSEQ multiplex PCR; TCRdb's copy has only in-frame clones and leaves some out. In the table there are fewer than 300,000 clones, roughly 84% of which are singletons. Specimen: peripheral blood. The receptors stem from a young woman with acute or convalescent COVID-19. CDR3s include the opening cysteine and the closing phenylalanine or tryptophan. A D gene is named only where the DNA matches it firmly. Clone size is not always given. Where it is, it says once, few, many or a class for expanded clones.

V	size	J	D	DNA	CDR3
TRBV3-1/TRBV3-2	.	TRBJ2-3	.	TGTGCCAGCAGCCAAGAGGGGCGGGGCTTCACAGATACGCAGTATTTT	CASSQEGRGFTDTQYF
TRBV5-1	once	TRBJ2-5	TRBD2	TGCGCCAGCAGCACCAGTCCAGCGGGAGGCGGCCAAGAGACCCAGTACTTC	CASSTSPAGGGQETQYF
TRBV9	.	TRBJ2-1	TRBD2	TGTGCCAGCAGCGTAGCACTAGCGATCAATGAGCAGTTCTTC	CASSVALAINEQFF
TRBV25-1	few	TRBJ2-7	TRBD1	TGTGCCAGCAGTGGGGGGACAGACTCCTACGAGCAGTACTTC	CASSGGTDSYEQYF
TRBV7-8	.	TRBJ2-6	.	TGTGCCAGCAGCTTAACCGGACTGACCTCTGGGGCCAACGTCCTGACTTTC	CASSLTGLTSGANVLTF
TRBV5-4	once	TRBJ2-3	.	TGTGCCAGCAGCGGGGGGACAGGCACAGATACGCAGTATTTT	CASSGGTGTDTQYF
TRBV7-2	.	TRBJ1-2	.	TGTGCCAGCAGCTTACGGCGGCTCATTACTGGCTATGGCTACACCTTC	CASSLRRLITGYGYTF
TRBV5-4	.	TRBJ2-4	.	TGTGCCAGCAGCTTGGAACTAGGAAACATTCAGTACTTC	CASSLELGNIQYF
TRBV6-2/TRBV6-3	.	TRBJ2-5	TRBD2	TGTGCCAGCAGTTATAGAGCGGGAGAAGAGACCCAGTACTTC	CASSYRAGEETQYF
TRBV7-8	few	TRBJ1-1	.	TGTGCCAGCAGCTTAGAGATGGGGAGGGCTGAAGCTTTCTTT	CASSLEMGRAEAFF
TRBV4-1	.	TRBJ2-7	TRBD2	TGCGCCAGCAGCCTAGCGGGAAGCTCCTACGAGCAGTACTTC	CASSLAGSSYEQYF
TRBV28	.	TRBJ1-1	.	TGTGCCAGCAGTTTTTCGTGGTACAGTATGAACACTGAAGCTTTCTTT	CASSFSWYSMNTEAFF
TRBV12-5	.	TRBJ1-2	.	TGTGCTAGTGGTTTGGCCCACAGGGAATATGGCTACACCTTC	CASGLAHREYGYTF
TRBV12-3/TRBV12-4	.	TRBJ1-1	.	TGTGCCAGCAGTCCCGGGAGCCCTGAAGCTTTCTTT	CASSPGSPEAFF
TRBV6-6	few	TRBJ1-1	.	TGTGCCAGCGGCAGGGCAGGGGACACTGAAGCTTTCTTT	CASGRAGDTEAFF
TRBV9	.	TRBJ1-5	.	TGTGCCAGCAGCGTAGGACAGGATAGCAATCAGCCCCAGCATTTT	CASSVGQDSNQPQHF
TRBV18	once	TRBJ2-5	.	TGTGCCAGCTCACTAGCTAACCAAGAGACCCAGTACTTC	CASSLANQETQYF
TRBV5-1	.	TRBJ2-7	.	TGCGCCAGCAGCTTGATGTTCAGGGGGGACGAGCAGTACTTC	CASSLMFRGDEQYF
TRBV2	.	TRBJ1-2	.	TGTGCCAGCAGTGCGGCAACCGTGCAGGTCGCGGGCTACACCTTC	CASSAATVQVAGYTF
TRBV11-2	.	TRBJ2-1	.	TGTGCCAGCAGCTTAGATCACCTGACTAGTGGGTTCTTC	CASSLDHLTSGFF
TRBV28	few	TRBJ2-1	.	TGTGCCAGCAGTTGGGACACTAAAATCAATGAGCAGTTCTTC	CASSWDTKINEQFF
TRBV7-9	once	TRBJ2-3	TRBD1	TGTGCCAGCAGCCCAGGACAGGGGTCACTCGATACGCAGTATTTT	CASSPGQGSLDTQYF
TRBV12-3/TRBV12-4	.	TRBJ1-1	.	TGTGCCAGCAGTTTTTCGGACACTGAAGCTTTCTTT	CASSFSDTEAFF
TRBV7-3	.	TRBJ2-1	.	TGTGCCAGCAGCCGCGCCGTATACAATGAGCAGTTCTTC	CASSRAVYNEQFF
TRBV7-9	.	TRBJ2-5	TRBD1	TGTGCCAGCAGCTTAGTTCAGGGGGCTGGGGAGACCCAGTACTTC	CASSLVQGAGETQYF
TRBV28	.	TRBJ1-2	TRBD1	TGTGCCAGCAAGAAGAGAGGGGGCATGTATCACTATGGCTACACCTTC	CASKKRGGMYHYGYTF
TRBV13	.	TRBJ2-7	TRBD2	TGTGCCAGCAGCGAGGGGACTAGCGGGGGCGAGCAGTACTTC	CASSEGTSGGEQYF
TRBV24-1	once	TRBJ2-3	TRBD1	TGTGCCACCAGTGATCCCGGGACAGAAGACTTCACAGATACGCAGTATTTT	CATSDPGTEDFTDTQYF
TRBV27	.	TRBJ1-5	.	TGTGCCAGCAGTTTCGGCCACGGAGGCAATCAGCCCCAGCATTTT	CASSFGHGGNQPQHF
TRBV5-4	.	TRBJ2-2	TRBD1	TGTGCCAGCAGTTGGGACAGGGGTTACACCGGGGAGCTGTTTTTT	CASSWDRGYTGELFF
TRBV5-6	.	TRBJ1-1	.	TGTGCCAGCAGCTTGACGTCAGGGTTTGGTGTCACTGAAGCTTTCTTT	CASSLTSGFGVTEAFF
TRBV21-1	once	TRBJ1-6	.	TGTGCCAGCAGCATCGAGAACTGGGACAGGGATAATTCACCCCTCCACTTT	CASSIENWDRDNSPLHF
TRBV11-3	.	TRBJ2-3	TRBD1	TGTGCCAGCAGCCTAAAGACAGGGGGGAGAACAGATACGCAGTATTTT	CASSLKTGGRTDTQYF
TRBV12-3/TRBV12-4	.	TRBJ2-1	.	TGTGCCAGCAGTTTCTCGGATGAGCAGTTCTTC	CASSFSDEQFF
TRBV21-1	once	TRBJ1-5	.	TGTGCCAGCAGCAAACAGGGGGGCCGAGGTTTT	CASSKQGGRGF